The clone carrying this T cell receptor beta chain was recorded at least ten times. Antigen unknown. CDR1 is SNHLY, CDR2 FYNNEI, per germline. The CDR3 consists of 14 residues. Between the trimmed V and J ends, which lost 6 bases and 0 bases, there was a span of 9 bases. This sample is part of a study of T-cell reconstitution after alpha-beta-depleted transplantation in children. The study's findings and limits: Most T-cell counts and diversity one year after the transplant came from T cells that were newly produced. Several hundred expanded graft clones reportedly were the source of alpha-beta T cells about two months after transplant. Some patients showed high day-60 TCRbeta diversity, which derived from surviving recipient T cells and thymic progenitors.

TCRbeta library construction was performed incorporating unique molecular identifiers. Via MiXCR, TCRdb re-called the PCR reads, giving one row per CDR3 protein. Here the sample spans around 200,000 distinct CDR3 sequences, 11% being singletons. The TCR sequence derives from a child under three years old with acute myeloid leukemia, due to receive a stem cell transplant. The gene calls are TRBV2 and TRBJ2-1; tentatively, D is TRBD2 (6 bases). The sample here was PBMCs, taken before TCRalphabeta/CD19-depleted stem cell transplant. The CDR3 sequence: CASRTRPSYNEQFF. The CDR3 DNA reads TGTGCCAGCAGGACTAGGCCCTCCTACAATGAGCAGTTCTTC.